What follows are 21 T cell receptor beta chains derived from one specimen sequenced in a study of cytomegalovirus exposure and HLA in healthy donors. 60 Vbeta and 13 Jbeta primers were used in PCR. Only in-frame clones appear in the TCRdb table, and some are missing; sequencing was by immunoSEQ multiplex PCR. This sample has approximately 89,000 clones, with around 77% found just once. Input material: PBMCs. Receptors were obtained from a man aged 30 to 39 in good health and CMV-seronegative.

CDR3 nucleotide sequence: TGTGCCAGCAGTATTAGCGGGATGACAGATACGCAGTATTTT. Protein: CASSISGMTDTQYF. The chain links TRBV27 to TRBJ2-3; 8 nucleotides line up with TRBD2. The length of the CDR3 is 14 residues. Germline assignment: CDR1 MNHEY and CDR2 SMNVEV (reference sequence). With 5 bases clipped from V and 3 bases from J, the junction kept 4 bases outside the gene matches.

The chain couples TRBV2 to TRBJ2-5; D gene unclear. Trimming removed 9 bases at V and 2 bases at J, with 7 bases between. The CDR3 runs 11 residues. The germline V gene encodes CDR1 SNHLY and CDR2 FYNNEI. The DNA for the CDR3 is TGTGCCAGTGGCGGTCAAGAGACCCAGTACTTC. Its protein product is CASGGQETQYF. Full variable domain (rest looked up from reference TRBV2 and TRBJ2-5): EPEVTQTPSHQVTQMGQEVILRCVPISNHLYFYWYRQILGQKVEFLVSFYNNEISEKSEIFDDQFSVERPDGSNFTLKIRSTKLEDSAMYFCASGGQETQYFGPGTRLLVL.

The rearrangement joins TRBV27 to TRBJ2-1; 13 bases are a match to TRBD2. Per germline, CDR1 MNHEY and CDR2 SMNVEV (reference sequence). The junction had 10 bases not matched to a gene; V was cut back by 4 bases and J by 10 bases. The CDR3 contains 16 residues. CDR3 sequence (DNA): TGTGCCAGCAGTTCCCACTGGACTAGCGGGAGAATCGAGCAGTTCTTC. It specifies CASSSHWTSGRIEQFF.

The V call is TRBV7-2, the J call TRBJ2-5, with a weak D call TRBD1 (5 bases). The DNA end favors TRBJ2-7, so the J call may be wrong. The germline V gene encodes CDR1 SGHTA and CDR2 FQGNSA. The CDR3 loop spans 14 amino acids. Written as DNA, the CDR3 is TGTGCCAGCAGCCCAAACAGGCAATCCTACGAGCAGTACTTC. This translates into CASSPNRQSYEQYF.

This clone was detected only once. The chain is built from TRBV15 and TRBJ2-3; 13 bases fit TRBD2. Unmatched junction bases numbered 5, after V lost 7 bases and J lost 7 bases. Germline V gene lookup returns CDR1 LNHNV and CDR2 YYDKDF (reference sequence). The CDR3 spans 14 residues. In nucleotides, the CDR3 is TGTGCCACCAAACGGACTAGCGGGAGTTATACGCAGTATTTT. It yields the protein CATKRTSGSYTQYF. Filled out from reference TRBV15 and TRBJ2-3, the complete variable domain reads DAMVIQNPRYQVTQFGKPVTLSCSQTLNHNVMYWYQQKSSQAPKLLFHYYDKDFNNEADTPDNFQSRRPNTSFCFLDIRSPGLGDTAMYLCATKRTSGSYTQYFGPGTRLTVL.

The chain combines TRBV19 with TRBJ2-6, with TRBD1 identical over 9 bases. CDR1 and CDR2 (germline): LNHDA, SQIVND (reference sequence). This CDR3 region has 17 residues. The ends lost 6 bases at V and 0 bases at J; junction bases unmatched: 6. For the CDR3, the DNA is TGTGCCAGTAGCCTCGGGACAGGGCGCTCTGGGGCCAACGTCCTGACTTTC. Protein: CASSLGTGRSGANVLTF.

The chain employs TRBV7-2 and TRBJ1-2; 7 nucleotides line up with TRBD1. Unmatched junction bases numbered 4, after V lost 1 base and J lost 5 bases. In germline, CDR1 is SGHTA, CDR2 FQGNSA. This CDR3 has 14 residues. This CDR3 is CASSLEEGAYGYTF. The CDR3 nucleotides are TGTGCCAGCAGCTTAGAGGAGGGGGCATATGGCTACACCTTC.

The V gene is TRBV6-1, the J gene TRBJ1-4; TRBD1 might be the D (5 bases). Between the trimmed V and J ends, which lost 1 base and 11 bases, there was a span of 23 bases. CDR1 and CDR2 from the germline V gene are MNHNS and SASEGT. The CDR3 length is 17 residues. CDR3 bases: TGTGCCAGCAGTGAAGGGCCCTCCATCCGGGGGTGGGATAAACTGTTTTTT. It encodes CASSEGPSIRGWDKLFF.

This CDR3 is CASSFSGGFPDTQYF. The CDR3 DNA follows: TGTGCCAGCAGCTTTAGCGGGGGGTTTCCAGATACGCAGTATTTT. The chain has TRBV7-9 and TRBJ2-3; 10 nucleotides match TRBD2. V shed 3 bases, J shed 4 bases, and the junction held 4 bases outside the gene matches. Per germline, CDR1 SEHNR and CDR2 FQNEAQ (reference sequence). The CDR3 is 15 residues long.

DNA of the CDR3: TGTGCCTGGGAGGCCCCGGGACTAGCCGGATACGAGCAGTACTTC. Translating it yields CAWEAPGLAGYEQYF. This chain joins TRBV30 and TRBJ2-7; 9 bases are a match to TRBD2. The CDR3 contains 15 residues. V lost 5 bases, J lost 4 bases, and 12 bases stayed unmatched. CDR1 GTSNPN and CDR2 SVGIG come from the germline V gene (reference sequence).

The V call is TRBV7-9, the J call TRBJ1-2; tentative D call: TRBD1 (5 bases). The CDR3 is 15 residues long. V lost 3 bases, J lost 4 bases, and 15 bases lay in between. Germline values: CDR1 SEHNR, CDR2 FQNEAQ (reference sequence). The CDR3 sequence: CASSFPGSASYGYTF. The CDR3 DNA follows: TGTGCCAGCAGCTTCCCAGGGTCAGCTAGCTATGGCTACACCTTC.

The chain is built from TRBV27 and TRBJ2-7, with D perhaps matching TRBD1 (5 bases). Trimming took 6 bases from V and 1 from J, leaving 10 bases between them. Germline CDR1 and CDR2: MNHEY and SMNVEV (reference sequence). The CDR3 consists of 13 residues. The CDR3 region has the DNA TGTGCCAGCAGCCAGACAGTTTCCTACGAGCAGTACTTC. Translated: CASSQTVSYEQYF.

In DNA, the CDR3 is TGTGCCAGCAGCTTAGATCGGCCGGGAGAGCCCCAGCATTTT. This translates into CASSLDRPGEPQHF. The chain is built from TRBV11-2 and TRBJ1-5; the D is unclear. The ends were cut back, 0 bases at V and 8 bases at J, with 11 bases in the middle. The CDR3 is 14 amino acids. CDR1 SGHAT and CDR2 FQNNGV come from the germline V gene.

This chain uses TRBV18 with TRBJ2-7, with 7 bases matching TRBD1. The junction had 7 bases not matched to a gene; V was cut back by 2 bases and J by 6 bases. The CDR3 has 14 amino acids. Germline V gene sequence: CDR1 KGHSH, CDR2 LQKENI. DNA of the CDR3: TGTGCCAGCTCACCATGGACAGGAGGAGGCGAGCAGTACTTC. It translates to CASSPWTGGGEQYF. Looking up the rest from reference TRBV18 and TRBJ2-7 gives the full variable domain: NAGVMQNPRHLVRRRGQEARLRCSPMKGHSHVYWYRQLPEEGLKFMVYLQKENIIDESGMPKERFSAEFPKEGPSILRIQQVVRGDSAAYFCASSPWTGGGEQYFGPGTRLTVT.

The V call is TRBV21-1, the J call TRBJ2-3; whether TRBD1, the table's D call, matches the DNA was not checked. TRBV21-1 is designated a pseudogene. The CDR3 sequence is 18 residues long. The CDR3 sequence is CASSKFLIGRAVTDTQYF. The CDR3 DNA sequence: TGTGCCAGCAGCAAATTTTTGATCGGCAGGGCCGTGACAGATACGCAGTATTTT.

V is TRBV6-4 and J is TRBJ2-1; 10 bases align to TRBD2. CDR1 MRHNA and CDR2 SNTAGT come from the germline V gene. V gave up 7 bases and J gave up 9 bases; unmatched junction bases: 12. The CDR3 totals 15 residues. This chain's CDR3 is CASTLEASGSGEQFF. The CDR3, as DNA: TGTGCCAGCACTTTAGAGGCTAGCGGGAGTGGTGAGCAGTTCTTC.

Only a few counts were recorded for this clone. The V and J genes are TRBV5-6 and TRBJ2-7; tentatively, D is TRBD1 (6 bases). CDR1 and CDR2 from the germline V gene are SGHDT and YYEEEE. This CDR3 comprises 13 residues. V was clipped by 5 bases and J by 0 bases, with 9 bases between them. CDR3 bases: TGTGCCAGCAGGACGGACAGCTCCTACGAGCAGTACTTC. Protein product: CASRTDSSYEQYF.

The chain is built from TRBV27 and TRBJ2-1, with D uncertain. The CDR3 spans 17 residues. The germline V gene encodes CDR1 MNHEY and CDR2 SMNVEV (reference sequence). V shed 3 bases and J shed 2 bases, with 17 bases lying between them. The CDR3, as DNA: TGTGCCAGCAGTTTTTGGCAGTCTCCCCGGGCCTACAATGAGCAGTTCTTC. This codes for CASSFWQSPRAYNEQFF.

Here the CDR3 reads CASSPEPDSDYGYTF. CDR3 DNA sequence: TGCGCCAGCAGCCCTGAGCCCGACAGTGATTATGGCTACACCTTC. This rearrangement joins TRBV4-1 to TRBJ1-2; TRBD1 is a possible D gene (5 bases). Deletions cut 4 bases from V and 5 bases from J, with 17 bases between. The CDR3 has 15 amino acids. Germline V lookup: CDR1 MGHRA, CDR2 YSYEKL.

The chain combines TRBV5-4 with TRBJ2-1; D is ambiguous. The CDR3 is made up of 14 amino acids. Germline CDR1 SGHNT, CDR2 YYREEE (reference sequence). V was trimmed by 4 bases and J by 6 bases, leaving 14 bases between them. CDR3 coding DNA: TGTGCCAGCAGCCCCGCCCGTAGTGTCAATGAGCAGTTCTTC. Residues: CASSPARSVNEQFF.

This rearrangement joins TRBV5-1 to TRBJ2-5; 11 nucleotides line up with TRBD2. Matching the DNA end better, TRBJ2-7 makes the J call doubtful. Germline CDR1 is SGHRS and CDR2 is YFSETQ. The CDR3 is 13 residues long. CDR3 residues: CASSTSGSYEQYF. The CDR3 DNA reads TGCGCCAGCAGCACTAGCGGGAGTTACGAGCAGTACTTC.